Following are 2 T cell receptor beta chains from one sample sequenced in a study of OX40 agonist ivuxolimab in advanced cancers. The library came from the immunoSEQ multiplex PCR assay. TCRdb provides this immuneACCESS table in a form limited to in-frame rearrangements. Some clones are lacking; in checked studies, under half of them reflect an unresolved V gene, and why the rest are absent is not known. In all, the sample holds 60,000 to 70,000 clones, and 80% to 90% of those were seen once. The top ten hold roughly 1.6% of the sample. The sequences come from CD4+ or CD8+ T cells sorted from blood, collected in a trial of the OX40 agonist ivuxolimab. The receptor source for this set is an adult with an advanced solid tumor such as melanoma, head and neck, liver or kidney cancer.

The rearrangement links TRBV7-8 to TRBJ1-2, with TRBD1 identical over 8 bases. V lost 5 bases to trimming and J lost 2 bases; unmatched junction nucleotides: 10. The germline gives CDR1 SGHVS, CDR2 FQNEAQ. The length of the CDR3 is 16 residues. The CDR3 here is CASSPDRGQGNYGYTF. CDR3 nucleotide sequence: TGTGCCAGCAGCCCAGACAGGGGCCAAGGAAACTATGGCTACACCTTC.

The gene calls are TRBV7-8 and TRBJ1-1, with D hard to call. Trimming left V 5 bases short and J 3 bases short, with 7 bases between. Germline assignment: CDR1 SGHVS and CDR2 FQNEAQ. The CDR3 extends over 12 amino acids. CDR3 in amino acids: CASSPSYTEAFF. In DNA form, the CDR3 reads TGTGCCAGCAGCCCCAGTTACACTGAAGCTTTCTTT.